This T cell receptor (beta chain) was retrieved from a study of T cells in Graves' hyperthyroidism and ophthalmopathy. This CDR3 is 13 amino acids long. Germline V gene lookup returns CDR1 LNHNV and CDR2 YYDKDF (reference sequence). Deletions cut 6 bases from V and 16 bases from J, with 22 bases between. Amplification yielded TCR beta CDR3 regions, with RNA transcripts as the source. HTBI primers drove first-round RT-PCR of the TCR CDR3. In TCRdb, the multiplex PCR reads were re-called with MiXCR into one record per CDR3 protein. In the table there are 85,000 to 110,000 distinct CDR3 sequences, 45% to 50% of which are singletons.

The sequence came from a middle-aged man with Graves' hyperthyroidism. The material sequenced was blood. This rearrangement joins TRBV15 to TRBJ2-1; perhaps TRBD1 as D (7 bases). This CDR3 reads CATSRQGGASFFF. The DNA of the CDR3 is TGTGCCACCAGTCGACAGGGCGGGGCCTCCTTTTTCTTC.